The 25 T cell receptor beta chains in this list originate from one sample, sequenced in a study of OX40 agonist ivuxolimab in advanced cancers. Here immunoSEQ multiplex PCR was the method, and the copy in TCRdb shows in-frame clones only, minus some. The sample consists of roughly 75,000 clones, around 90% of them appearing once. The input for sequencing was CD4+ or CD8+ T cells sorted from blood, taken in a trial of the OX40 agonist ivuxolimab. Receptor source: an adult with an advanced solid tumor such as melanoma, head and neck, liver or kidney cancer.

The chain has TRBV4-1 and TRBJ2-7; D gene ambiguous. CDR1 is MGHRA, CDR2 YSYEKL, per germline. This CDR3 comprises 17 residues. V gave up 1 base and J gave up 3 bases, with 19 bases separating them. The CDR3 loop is CASSQGPRAAKDYEQYF. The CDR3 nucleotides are TGCGCCAGCAGCCAAGGGCCCCGGGCAGCCAAGGACTACGAGCAGTACTTC.

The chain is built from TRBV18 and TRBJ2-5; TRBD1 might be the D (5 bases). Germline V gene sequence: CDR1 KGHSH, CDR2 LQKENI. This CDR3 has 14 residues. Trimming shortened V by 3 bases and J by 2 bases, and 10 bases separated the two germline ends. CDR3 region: CASSPQGEQETQYF. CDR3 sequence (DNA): TGTGCCAGCTCACCTCAAGGGGAACAAGAGACCCAGTACTTC.

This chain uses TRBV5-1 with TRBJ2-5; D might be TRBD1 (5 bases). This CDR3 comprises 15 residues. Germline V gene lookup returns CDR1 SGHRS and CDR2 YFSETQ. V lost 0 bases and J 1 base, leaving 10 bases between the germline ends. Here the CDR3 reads CASSLGGAGQETQYF. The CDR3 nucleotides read TGCGCCAGCAGCTTGGGGGGCGCAGGCCAAGAGACCCAGTACTTC. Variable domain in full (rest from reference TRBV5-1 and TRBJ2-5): KAGVTQTPRYLIKTRGQQVTLSCSPISGHRSVSWYQQTPGQGLQFLFEYFSETQRNKGNFPGRFSGRQFSNSRSEMNVSTLELGDSALYLCASSLGGAGQETQYFGPGTRLLVL.

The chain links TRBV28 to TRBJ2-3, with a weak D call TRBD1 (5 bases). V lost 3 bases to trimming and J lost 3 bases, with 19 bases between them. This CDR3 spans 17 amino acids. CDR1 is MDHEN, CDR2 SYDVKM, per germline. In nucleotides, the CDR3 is TGTGCCAGCAGTTTCCCTCTAGGGGTGGGCTGGACAGATACGCAGTATTTT. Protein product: CASSFPLGVGWTDTQYF.

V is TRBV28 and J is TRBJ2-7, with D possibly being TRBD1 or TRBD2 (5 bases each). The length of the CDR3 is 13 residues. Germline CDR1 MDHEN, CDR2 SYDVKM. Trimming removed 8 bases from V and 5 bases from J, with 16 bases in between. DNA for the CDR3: TGTGCCAGCCTGGGACCAGTGGTAAACGAGCAGTACTTC. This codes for CASLGPVVNEQYF. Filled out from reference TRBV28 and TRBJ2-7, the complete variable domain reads DVKVTQSSRYLVKRTGEKVFLECVQDMDHENMFWYRQDPGLGLRLIYFSYDVKMKEKGDIPEGYSVSREKKERFSLILESASTNQTSMYLCASLGPVVNEQYFGPGTRLTVT.

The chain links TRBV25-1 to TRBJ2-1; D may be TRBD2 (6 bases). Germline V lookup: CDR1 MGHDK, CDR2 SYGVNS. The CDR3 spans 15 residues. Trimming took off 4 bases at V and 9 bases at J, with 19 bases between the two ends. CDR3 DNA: TGTGCCAGCAGTGTACCGGGACTCCTACGGGGTGAGCAGTTCTTC. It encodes CASSVPGLLRGEQFF.

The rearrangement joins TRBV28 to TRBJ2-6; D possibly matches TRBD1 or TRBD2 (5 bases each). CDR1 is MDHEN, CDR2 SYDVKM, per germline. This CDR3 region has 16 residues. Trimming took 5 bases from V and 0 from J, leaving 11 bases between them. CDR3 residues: CASSPAGSSGANVLTF. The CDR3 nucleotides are TGTGCCAGCAGTCCCGCAGGGAGCTCTGGGGCCAACGTCCTGACTTTC.

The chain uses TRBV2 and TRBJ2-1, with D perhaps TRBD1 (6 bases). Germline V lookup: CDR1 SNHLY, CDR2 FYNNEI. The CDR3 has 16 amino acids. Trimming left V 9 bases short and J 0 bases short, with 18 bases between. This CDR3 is CASYRETPSSYNEQFF. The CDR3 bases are TGTGCCAGTTACAGGGAAACCCCATCCTCCTACAATGAGCAGTTCTTC.

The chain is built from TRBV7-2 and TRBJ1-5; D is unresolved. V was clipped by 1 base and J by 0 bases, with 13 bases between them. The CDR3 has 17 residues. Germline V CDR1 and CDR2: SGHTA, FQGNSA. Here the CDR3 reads CASSLVSTVGSNQPQHF. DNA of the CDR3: TGTGCCAGCAGCTTAGTTAGCACAGTGGGTAGCAATCAGCCCCAGCATTTT. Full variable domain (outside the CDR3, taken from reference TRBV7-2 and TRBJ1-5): GAGVSQSPSNKVTEKGKDVELRCDPISGHTALYWYRQSLGQGLEFLIYFQGNSAPDKSGLPSDRFSAERTGGSVSTLTIQRTQQEDSAVYLCASSLVSTVGSNQPQHFGDGTRLSIL.

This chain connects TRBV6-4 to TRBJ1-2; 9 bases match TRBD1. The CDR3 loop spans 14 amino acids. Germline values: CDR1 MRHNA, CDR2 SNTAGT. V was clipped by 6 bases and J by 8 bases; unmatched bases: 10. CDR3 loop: CASRNTGGEEGYTF. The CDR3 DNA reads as TGTGCCAGCAGGAATACAGGGGGCGAGGAAGGCTACACCTTC.

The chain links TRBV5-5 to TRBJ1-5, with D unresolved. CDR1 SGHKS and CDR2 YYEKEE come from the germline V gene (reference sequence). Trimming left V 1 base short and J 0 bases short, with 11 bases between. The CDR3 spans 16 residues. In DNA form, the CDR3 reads TGTGCCAGCAGCTTGTGGCTCACATATAGCAATCAGCCCCAGCATTTT. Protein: CASSLWLTYSNQPQHF. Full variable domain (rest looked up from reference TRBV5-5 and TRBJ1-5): DAGVTQSPTHLIKTRGQQVTLRCSPISGHKSVSWYQQVLGQGPQFIFQYYEKEERGRGNFPDRFSARQFPNYSSELNVNALLLGDSALYLCASSLWLTYSNQPQHFGDGTRLSIL.

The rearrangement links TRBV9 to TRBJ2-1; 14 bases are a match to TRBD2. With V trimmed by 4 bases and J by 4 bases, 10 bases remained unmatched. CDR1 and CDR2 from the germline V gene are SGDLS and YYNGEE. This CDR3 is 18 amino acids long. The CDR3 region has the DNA TGTGCCAGCAGCCTAACCGGGACTAGCGGGAGCGGGTACAATGAGCAGTTCTTC. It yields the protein CASSLTGTSGSGYNEQFF.

DNA for the CDR3: TGTGCCTGGAACCGGGACATCAATGAAAAACTGTTTTTT. As protein: CAWNRDINEKLFF. This chain connects TRBV30 to TRBJ1-4; possibly TRBD1 for D (6 bases). Germline V gene lookup returns CDR1 GTSNPN and CDR2 SVGIG (reference sequence). This CDR3 comprises 13 residues. The V and J ends lost 4 bases and 5 bases respectively, with 11 bases between them.

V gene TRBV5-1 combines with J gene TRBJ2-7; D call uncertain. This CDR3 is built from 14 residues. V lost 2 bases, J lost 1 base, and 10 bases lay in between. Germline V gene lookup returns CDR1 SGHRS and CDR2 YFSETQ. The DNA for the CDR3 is TGCGCCAGCAGCTTTGGACCTTTATCCTACGAGCAGTACTTC. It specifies CASSFGPLSYEQYF.

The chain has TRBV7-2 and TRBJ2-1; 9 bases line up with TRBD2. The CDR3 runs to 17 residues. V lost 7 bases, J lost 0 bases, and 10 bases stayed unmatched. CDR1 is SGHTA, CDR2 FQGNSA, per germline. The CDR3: CASKPPGGGASYNEQFF. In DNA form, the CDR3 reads TGTGCCAGCAAGCCCCCGGGCGGGGGGGCCTCCTACAATGAGCAGTTCTTC.

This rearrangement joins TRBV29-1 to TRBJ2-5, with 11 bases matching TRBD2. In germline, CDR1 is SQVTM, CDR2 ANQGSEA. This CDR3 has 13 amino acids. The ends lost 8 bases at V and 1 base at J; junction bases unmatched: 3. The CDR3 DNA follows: TGCAGCTCTCTAGCGGGGGGCCAAGAGACCCAGTACTTC. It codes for CSSLAGGQETQYF.

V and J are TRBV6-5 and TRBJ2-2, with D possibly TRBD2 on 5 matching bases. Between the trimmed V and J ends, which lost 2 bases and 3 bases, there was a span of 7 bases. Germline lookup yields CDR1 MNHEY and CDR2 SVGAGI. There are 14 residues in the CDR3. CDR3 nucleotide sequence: TGTGCCAGCAGTTACGGAGGATACACCGGGGAGCTGTTTTTT. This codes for CASSYGGYTGELFF.

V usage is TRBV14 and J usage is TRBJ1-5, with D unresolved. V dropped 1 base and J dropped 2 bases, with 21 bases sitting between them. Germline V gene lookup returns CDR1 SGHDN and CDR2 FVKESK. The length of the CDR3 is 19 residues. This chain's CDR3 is CASSQVGDGDYRGNQPQHF. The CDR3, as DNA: TGTGCCAGCAGCCAAGTGGGAGACGGGGATTATAGAGGCAATCAGCCCCAGCATTTT.

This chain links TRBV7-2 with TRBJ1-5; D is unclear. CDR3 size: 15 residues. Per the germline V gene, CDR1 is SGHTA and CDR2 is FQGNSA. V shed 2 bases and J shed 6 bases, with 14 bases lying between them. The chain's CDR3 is CASSLIASLGQPQHF. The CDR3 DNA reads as TGTGCCAGCAGCTTAATAGCTTCGTTGGGTCAGCCCCAGCATTTT.

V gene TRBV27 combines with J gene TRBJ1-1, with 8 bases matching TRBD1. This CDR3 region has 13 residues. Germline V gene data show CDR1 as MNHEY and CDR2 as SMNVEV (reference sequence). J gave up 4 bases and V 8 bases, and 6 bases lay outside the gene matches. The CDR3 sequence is CASAQGAVTEAFF. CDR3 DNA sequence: TGTGCCAGCGCCCAGGGGGCGGTCACTGAAGCTTTCTTT.

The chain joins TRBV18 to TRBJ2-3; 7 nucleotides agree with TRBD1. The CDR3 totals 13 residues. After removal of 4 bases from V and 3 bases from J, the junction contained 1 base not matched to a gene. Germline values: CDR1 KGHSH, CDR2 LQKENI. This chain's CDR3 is CASSQTGTDTQYF. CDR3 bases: TGTGCCAGCTCACAGACAGGGACAGATACGCAGTATTTT.

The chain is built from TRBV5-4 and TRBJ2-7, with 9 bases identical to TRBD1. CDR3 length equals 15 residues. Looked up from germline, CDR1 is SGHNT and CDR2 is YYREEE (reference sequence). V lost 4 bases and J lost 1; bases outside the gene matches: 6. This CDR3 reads CASSPRTGVSYEQYF. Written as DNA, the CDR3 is TGTGCCAGCAGCCCGCGGACAGGGGTGTCCTACGAGCAGTACTTC.

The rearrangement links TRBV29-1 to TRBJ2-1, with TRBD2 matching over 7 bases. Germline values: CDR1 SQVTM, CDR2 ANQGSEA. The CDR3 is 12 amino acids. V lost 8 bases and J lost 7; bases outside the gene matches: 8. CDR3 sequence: CSMGRVGNEQFF. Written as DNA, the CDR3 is TGCAGCATGGGGAGGGTGGGGAATGAGCAGTTCTTC.

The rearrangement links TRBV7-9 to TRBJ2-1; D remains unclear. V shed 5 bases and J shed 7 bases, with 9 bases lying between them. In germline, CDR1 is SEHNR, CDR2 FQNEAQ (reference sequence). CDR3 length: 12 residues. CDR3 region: CASSPLGNEQFF. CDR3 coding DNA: TGTGCCAGCAGCCCCCTCGGAAATGAGCAGTTCTTC.

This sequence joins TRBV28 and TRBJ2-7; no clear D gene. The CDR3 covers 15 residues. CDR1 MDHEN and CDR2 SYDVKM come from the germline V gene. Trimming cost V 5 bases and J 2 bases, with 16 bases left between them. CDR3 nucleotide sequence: TGTGCCAGCAGTCGTGCCCAGCGCCCAACCTACGAGCAGTACTTC. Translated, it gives CASSRAQRPTYEQYF.